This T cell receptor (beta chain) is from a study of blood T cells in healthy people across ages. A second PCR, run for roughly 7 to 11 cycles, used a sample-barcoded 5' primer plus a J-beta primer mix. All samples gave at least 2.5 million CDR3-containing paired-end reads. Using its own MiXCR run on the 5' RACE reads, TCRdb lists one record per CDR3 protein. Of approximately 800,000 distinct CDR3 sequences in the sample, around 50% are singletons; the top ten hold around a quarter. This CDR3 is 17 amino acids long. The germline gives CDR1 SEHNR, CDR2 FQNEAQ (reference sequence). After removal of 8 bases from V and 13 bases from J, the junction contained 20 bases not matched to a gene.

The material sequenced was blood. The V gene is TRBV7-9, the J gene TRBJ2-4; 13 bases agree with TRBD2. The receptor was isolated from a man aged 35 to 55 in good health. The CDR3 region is CASGPPGLAGIYNEQYF. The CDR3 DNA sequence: TGTGCCAGCGGCCCCCCGGGACTAGCGGGAATCTACAATGAGCAGTACTTC.